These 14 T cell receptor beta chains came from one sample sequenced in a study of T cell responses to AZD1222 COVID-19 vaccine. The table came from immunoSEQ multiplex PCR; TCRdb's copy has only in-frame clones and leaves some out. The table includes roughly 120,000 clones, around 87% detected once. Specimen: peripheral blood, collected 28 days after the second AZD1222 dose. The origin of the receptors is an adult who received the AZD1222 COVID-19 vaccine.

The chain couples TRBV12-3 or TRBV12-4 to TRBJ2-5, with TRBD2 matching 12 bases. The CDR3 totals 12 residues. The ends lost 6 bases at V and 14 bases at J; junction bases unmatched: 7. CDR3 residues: CASRSWTSGAYF. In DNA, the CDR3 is TGTGCCAGCAGATCATGGACTAGCGGGGCCTACTTC.

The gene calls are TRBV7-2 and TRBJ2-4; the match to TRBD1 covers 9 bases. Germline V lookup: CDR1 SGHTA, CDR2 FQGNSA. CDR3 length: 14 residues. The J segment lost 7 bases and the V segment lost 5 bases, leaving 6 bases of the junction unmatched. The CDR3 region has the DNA TGTGCCAGCAGCCCCAGGACAGGGGCGAACATTCAGTACTTC. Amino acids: CASSPRTGANIQYF.

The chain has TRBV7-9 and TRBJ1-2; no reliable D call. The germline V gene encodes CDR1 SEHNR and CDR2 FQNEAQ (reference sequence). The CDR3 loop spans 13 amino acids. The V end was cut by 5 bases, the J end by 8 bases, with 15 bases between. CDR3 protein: CASSVDQYVGYTF. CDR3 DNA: TGTGCCAGCAGCGTGGACCAATATGTCGGCTACACCTTC.

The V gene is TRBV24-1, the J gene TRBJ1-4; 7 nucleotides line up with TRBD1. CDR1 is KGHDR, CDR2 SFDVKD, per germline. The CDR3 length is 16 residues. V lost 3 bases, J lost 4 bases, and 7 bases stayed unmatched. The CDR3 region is CATSDPRQGSNEKLFF. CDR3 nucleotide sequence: TGTGCCACCAGTGATCCCCGACAGGGAAGTAATGAAAAACTGTTTTTT.

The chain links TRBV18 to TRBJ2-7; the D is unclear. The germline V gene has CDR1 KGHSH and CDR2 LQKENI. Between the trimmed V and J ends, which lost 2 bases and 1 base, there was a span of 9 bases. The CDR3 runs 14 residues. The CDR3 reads CASSPSDGSYEQYF. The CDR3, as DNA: TGTGCCAGCTCACCAAGTGACGGATCCTACGAGCAGTACTTC.

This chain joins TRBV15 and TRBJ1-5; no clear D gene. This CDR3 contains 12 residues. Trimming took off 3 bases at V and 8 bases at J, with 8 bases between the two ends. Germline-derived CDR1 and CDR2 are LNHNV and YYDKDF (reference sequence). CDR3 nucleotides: TGTGCCACCAGCAGGACTAGGGAGCCCCAGCATTTT. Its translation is CATSRTREPQHF.

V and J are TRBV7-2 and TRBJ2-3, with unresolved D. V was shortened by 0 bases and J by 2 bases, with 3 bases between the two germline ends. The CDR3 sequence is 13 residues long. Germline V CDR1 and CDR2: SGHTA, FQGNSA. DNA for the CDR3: TGTGCCAGCAGCTTAGCAAACACAGATACGCAGTATTTT. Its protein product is CASSLANTDTQYF.

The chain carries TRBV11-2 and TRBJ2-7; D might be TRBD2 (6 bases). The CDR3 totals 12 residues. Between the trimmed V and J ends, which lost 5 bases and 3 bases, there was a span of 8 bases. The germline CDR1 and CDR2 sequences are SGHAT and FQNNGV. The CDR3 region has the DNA TGTGCCAGCAGCCGGGAGATCTACGAGCAGTACTTC. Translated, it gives CASSREIYEQYF.

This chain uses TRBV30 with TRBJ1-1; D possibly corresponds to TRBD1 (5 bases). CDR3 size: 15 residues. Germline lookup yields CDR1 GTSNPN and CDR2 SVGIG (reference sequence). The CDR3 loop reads CAYEPDRGVNTEAFF. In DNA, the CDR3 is TGTGCTTACGAACCGGACCGGGGGGTGAACACTGAAGCTTTCTTT.

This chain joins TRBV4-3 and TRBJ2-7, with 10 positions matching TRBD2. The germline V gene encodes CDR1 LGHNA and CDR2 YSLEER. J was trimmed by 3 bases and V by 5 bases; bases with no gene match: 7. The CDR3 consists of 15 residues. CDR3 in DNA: TGCGCCAGCAGCGGAGGACTAGCGGATTTCTACGAGCAGTACTTC. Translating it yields CASSGGLADFYEQYF.

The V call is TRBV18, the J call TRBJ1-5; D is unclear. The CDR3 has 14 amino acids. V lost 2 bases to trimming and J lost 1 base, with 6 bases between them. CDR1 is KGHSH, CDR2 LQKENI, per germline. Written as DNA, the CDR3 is TGTGCCAGCTCACCAAAGTCAAGCAATCAGCCCCAGCATTTT. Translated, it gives CASSPKSSNQPQHF.

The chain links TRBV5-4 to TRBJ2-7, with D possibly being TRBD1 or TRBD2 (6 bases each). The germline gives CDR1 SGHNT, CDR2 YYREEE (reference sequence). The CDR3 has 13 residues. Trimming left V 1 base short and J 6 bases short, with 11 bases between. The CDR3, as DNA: TGTGCCAGCAGCTTGTGGGGGGCCGGCGAGCAGTACTTC. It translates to CASSLWGAGEQYF.

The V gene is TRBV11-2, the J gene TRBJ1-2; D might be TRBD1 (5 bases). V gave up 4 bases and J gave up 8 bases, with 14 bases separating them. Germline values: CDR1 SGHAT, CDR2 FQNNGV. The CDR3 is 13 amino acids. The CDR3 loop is CASSSLEGFGYTF. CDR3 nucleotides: TGTGCCAGCAGCTCCCTTGAGGGGTTCGGCTACACCTTC.

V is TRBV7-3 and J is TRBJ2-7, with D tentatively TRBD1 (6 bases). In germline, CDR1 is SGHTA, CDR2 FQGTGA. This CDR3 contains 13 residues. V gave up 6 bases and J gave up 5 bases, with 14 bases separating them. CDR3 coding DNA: TGTGCCAGCAGTGCGACAGGTCTAGACGAGCAGTACTTC. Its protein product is CASSATGLDEQYF.